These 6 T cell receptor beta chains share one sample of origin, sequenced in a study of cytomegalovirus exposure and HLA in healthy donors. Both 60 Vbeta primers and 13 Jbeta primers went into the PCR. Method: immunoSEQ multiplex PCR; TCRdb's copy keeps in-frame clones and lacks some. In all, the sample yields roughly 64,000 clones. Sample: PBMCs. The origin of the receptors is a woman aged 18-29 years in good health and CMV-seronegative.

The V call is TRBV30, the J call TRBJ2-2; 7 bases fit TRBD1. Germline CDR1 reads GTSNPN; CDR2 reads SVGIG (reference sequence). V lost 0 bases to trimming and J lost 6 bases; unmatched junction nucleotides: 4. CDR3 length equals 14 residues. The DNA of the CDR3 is TGTGCCTGGAGTGTACGGCAGGGGGCCGGGGAGCTGTTTTTT. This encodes CAWSVRQGAGELFF.

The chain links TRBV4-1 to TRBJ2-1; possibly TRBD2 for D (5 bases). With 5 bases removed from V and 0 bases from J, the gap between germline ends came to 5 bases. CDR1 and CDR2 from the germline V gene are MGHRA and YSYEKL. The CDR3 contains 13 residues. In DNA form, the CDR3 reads TGCGCCAGCAGCACTAGCTCCTACAATGAGCAGTTCTTC. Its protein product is CASSTSSYNEQFF.

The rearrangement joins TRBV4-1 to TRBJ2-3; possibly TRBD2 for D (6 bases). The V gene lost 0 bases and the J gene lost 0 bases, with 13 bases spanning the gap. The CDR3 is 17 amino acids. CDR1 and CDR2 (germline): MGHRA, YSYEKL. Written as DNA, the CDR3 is TGCGCCAGCAGCCAAGATGTGAGCGGGTCTAGCACAGATACGCAGTATTTT. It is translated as CASSQDVSGSSTDTQYF.

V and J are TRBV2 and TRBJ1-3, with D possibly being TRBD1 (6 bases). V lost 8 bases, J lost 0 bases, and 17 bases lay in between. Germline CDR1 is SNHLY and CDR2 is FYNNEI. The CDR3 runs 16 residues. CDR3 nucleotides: TGTGCCAGCCAGAGGGGGAGGGCAAGCTCTGGAAACACCATATATTTT. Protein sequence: CASQRGRASSGNTIYF.

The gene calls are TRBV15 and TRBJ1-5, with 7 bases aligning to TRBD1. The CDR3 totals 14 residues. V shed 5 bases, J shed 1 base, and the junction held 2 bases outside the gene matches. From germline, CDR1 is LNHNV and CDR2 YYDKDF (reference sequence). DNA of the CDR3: TGTGCCACCAGCCGGGACAGCAGCAATCAGCCCCAGCATTTT. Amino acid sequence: CATSRDSSNQPQHF.

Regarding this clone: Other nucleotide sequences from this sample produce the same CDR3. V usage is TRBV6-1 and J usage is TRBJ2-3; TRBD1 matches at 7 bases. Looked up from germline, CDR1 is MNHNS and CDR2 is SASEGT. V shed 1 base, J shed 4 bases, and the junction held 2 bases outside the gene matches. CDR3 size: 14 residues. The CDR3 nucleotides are TGTGCCAGCAGTGAAGGACAGGGTGCAGATACGCAGTATTTT. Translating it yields CASSEGQGADTQYF.